Shown below are 27 T cell receptor beta chains from a single sample sequenced in a study of blood T cell repertoires in COVID-19. The repertoire was sequenced with immunoSEQ multiplex PCR; TCRdb's copy has only in-frame clones and lacks some. The table records a few hundred thousand clones, about 90% of them present only once. The source material was PBMCs or T cells enriched from blood (not recorded which). The receptors here all came from a woman aged 25-40 years who had recovered from COVID-19.

The gene calls are TRBV9 and TRBJ1-1; D remains ambiguous. Between the trimmed V and J ends, which lost 4 bases and 7 bases, there was a span of 17 bases. Germline CDR1 and CDR2: SGDLS and YYNGEE. CDR3 length: 14 amino acids. CDR3 residues: CASSLRSEDYEAFF. DNA of the CDR3: TGTGCCAGCAGCCTCCGTTCCGAAGACTATGAAGCTTTCTTT.

In its sample, this clone was seen a few times. V and J are TRBV5-6 and TRBJ1-6; 9 positions agree with TRBD1. Germline V lookup: CDR1 SGHDT, CDR2 YYEEEE. The CDR3 has 14 residues. Trimming removed 3 bases from V and 9 bases from J; junction bases left unmatched: 4. The DNA of the CDR3 is TGTGCCAGCAGCTCGGGACAGGGAGGTTCACCCCTCCACTTT. As protein: CASSSGQGGSPLHF. The full variable domain, completed using reference TRBV5-6 and TRBJ1-6, is DAGVTQSPTHLIKTRGQQVTLRCSPKSGHDTVSWYQQALGQGPQFIFQYYEEEERQRGNFPDRFSGHQFPNYSSELNVNALLLGDSALYLCASSSGQGGSPLHFGNGTRLTVT.

This CDR3 is CASSPATGMNTEAFF. The CDR3 nucleotides read TGTGCCAGCAGCCCAGCAACGGGTATGAACACTGAAGCTTTCTTT. The rearrangement uses TRBV7-8 and TRBJ1-1; D is uncertain. The CDR3 spans 15 residues. The ends were cut back, 5 bases at V and 0 bases at J, with 13 bases in the middle. Germline V gene data show CDR1 as SGHVS and CDR2 as FQNEAQ.

V is TRBV27 and J is TRBJ2-2; D uncertain. Germline CDR1 is MNHEY and CDR2 is SMNVEV (reference sequence). This CDR3 spans 16 amino acids. Trimming shortened V by 5 bases and J by 6 bases, and 19 bases separated the two germline ends. CDR3 nucleotides: TGTGCCAGCAGTATGAGACCTCAGGATCGAGCCGGGGAGCTGTTTTTT. The encoded protein is CASSMRPQDRAGELFF.

This clone was seen only a few times. The chain links TRBV28 to TRBJ1-2; tentative D call: TRBD1 (5 bases). CDR1 and CDR2 from the germline V gene are MDHEN and SYDVKM. This CDR3 region has 12 residues. The germline V and J ends were trimmed by 4 bases and 3 bases, with 6 bases remaining between them. CDR3 sequence: CASSSTDYGYTF. The CDR3 DNA reads TGTGCCAGCAGTTCGACAGACTATGGCTACACCTTC.

The V call is TRBV19, the J call TRBJ2-5, with D maybe TRBD2 (6 bases). CDR3 size: 13 residues. Germline CDR1 LNHDA, CDR2 SQIVND (reference sequence). V lost 8 bases and J lost 5, with 15 bases in between. CDR3 residues: CASQNSGTETQYF. The DNA for the CDR3 is TGTGCCAGTCAGAATAGCGGTACTGAGACCCAGTACTTC. Full variable domain (remainder filled in from reference TRBV19 and TRBJ2-5): DGGITQSPKYLFRKEGQNVTLSCEQNLNHDAMYWYRQDPGQGLRLIYYSQIVNDFQKGDIAEGYSVSREKKESFPLTVTSAQKNPTAFYLCASQNSGTETQYFGPGTRLLVL.

The chain couples TRBV7-6 to TRBJ1-2; TRBD1 matches 11 bases. The CDR3 loop spans 17 amino acids. V gave up 2 bases and J gave up 3 bases; unmatched junction bases: 8. The germline gives CDR1 SGHVS, CDR2 FNYEAQ. Written as DNA, the CDR3 is TGTGCCAGCAGCTTATTCCAAGGGACAGGGGGTCACTATGGCTACACCTTC. As protein: CASSLFQGTGGHYGYTF.

V gene TRBV10-3 combines with J gene TRBJ1-2, with D possibly TRBD1 on 5 matching bases. Trimming cost V 5 bases and J 4 bases, with 14 bases left between them. CDR1 is ENHRY and CDR2 is SYGVKD in the germline V gene. The CDR3 covers 14 residues. The CDR3, as DNA: TGTGCCATCAGTAGAAATGTACAGGCCTATGGCTACACCTTC. Its protein product is CAISRNVQAYGYTF.

A word on this clone: One end of the junction fails to match germline, which may point to a read error. The CDR3 nucleotides read TGTGCCAGCAGTTTACTGGGGGCCGCGATCTTC. The encoded protein is CASSLLGAAIF. The V gene is TRBV28, the J gene TRBJ2-1; TRBD1 might be the D (6 bases). Germline CDR1 and CDR2: MDHEN and SYDVKM. CDR3 length: 11 amino acids.

This clone was recorded once. V gene TRBV7-9 combines with J gene TRBJ1-2; TRBD1 matches at 10 bases. CDR3 length equals 16 residues. Trimming removed 7 bases from V and 0 bases from J; junction bases left unmatched: 8. CDR1 is SEHNR, CDR2 FQNEAQ, per germline (reference sequence). This CDR3 is CASTSGTGESNYGYTF. CDR3 coding DNA: TGTGCCAGCACTTCCGGGACAGGGGAGTCTAACTATGGCTACACCTTC. Full variable domain (rest looked up from reference TRBV7-9 and TRBJ1-2): DTGVSQNPRHKITKRGQNVTFRCDPISEHNRLYWYRQTLGQGPEFLTYFQNEAQLEKSRLLSDRFSAERPKGSFSTLEIQRTEQGDSAMYLCASTSGTGESNYGYTFGSGTRLTVV.

This clone was seen just once. The rearrangement links TRBV19 to TRBJ2-1; 15 bases match TRBD2. Unmatched junction bases numbered 4, after V lost 6 bases and J lost 1 base. CDR3 length: 17 residues. CDR1 is LNHDA and CDR2 is SQIVND in the germline V gene (reference sequence). CDR3: CASRGLAGGRSYNEQFF. CDR3 sequence (DNA): TGTGCCAGTAGGGGACTAGCGGGAGGTCGATCCTACAATGAGCAGTTCTTC.

This clone appeared once. CDR3 sequence reads: CASSPDSGVEWETQYF. CDR3 DNA: TGCGCCAGCAGCCCCGATAGCGGGGTAGAGTGGGAGACCCAGTACTTC. The chain has TRBV5-1 and TRBJ2-5; the match to TRBD2 covers 8 bases. Germline V gene data show CDR1 as SGHRS and CDR2 as YFSETQ. V shed 4 bases, J shed 5 bases, and the junction held 13 bases outside the gene matches. This CDR3 has 16 residues.

This clone was observed once. This chain connects TRBV6-5 to TRBJ1-2, with D hard to call. The CDR3 spans 12 residues. CDR1 is MNHEY, CDR2 SVGAGI, per germline. V was shortened by 6 bases and J by 4 bases, with 9 bases between the two germline ends. CDR3 region: CASREIPYGYTF. In DNA form, the CDR3 reads TGTGCCAGCAGGGAGATACCCTATGGCTACACCTTC.

For the CDR3, the DNA is TGTGCCAGCAGTTGGGGACAGGGGTCTTGGAATTCACCCCTCCACTTT. Translation gives CASSWGQGSWNSPLHF. This chain connects TRBV28 to TRBJ1-6; 10 bases line up with TRBD1. The V segment lost 4 bases and the J segment 7 bases; nucleotides outside the gene matches: 7. Germline loops: CDR1 MDHEN, CDR2 SYDVKM. The CDR3 contains 16 residues. Using reference TRBV28 and TRBJ1-6 for the parts outside the CDR3, the full variable domain is DVKVTQSSRYLVKRTGEKVFLECVQDMDHENMFWYRQDPGLGLRLIYFSYDVKMKEKGDIPEGYSVSREKKERFSLILESASTNQTSMYLCASSWGQGSWNSPLHFGNGTRLTVT.

The chain combines TRBV28 with TRBJ1-3, with a tentative D call TRBD1 (6 bases). With 5 bases removed from V and 4 bases from J, the gap between germline ends came to 21 bases. CDR1 is MDHEN and CDR2 is SYDVKM in the germline V gene. CDR3 length: 17 residues. The CDR3 is CASSIPPTQGYGNTIYF. The DNA of the CDR3 is TGTGCCAGCAGTATACCACCGACCCAGGGGTACGGAAACACCATATATTTT.

This rearrangement joins TRBV11-2 to TRBJ1-5, with D possibly TRBD1 on 6 matching bases. This CDR3 is built from 14 residues. The V gene's germline CDR1 is SGHAT and CDR2 FQNNGV. Between the trimmed V and J ends, which lost 5 bases and 3 bases, there was a span of 11 bases. This CDR3 reads CASSEQGNNQPQHF. CDR3 DNA sequence: TGTGCCAGCAGCGAACAGGGAAACAATCAGCCCCAGCATTTT.

The chain has TRBV4-1 and TRBJ1-5; no firm D call. The CDR3 is 17 residues long. V was clipped by 2 bases and J by 2 bases, with 16 bases between them. The germline gives CDR1 MGHRA, CDR2 YSYEKL. CDR3 amino acids: CASSQYVSESGNQPQHF. The CDR3 bases are TGCGCCAGCAGCCAATATGTGAGCGAATCGGGCAATCAGCCCCAGCATTTT.

The chain employs TRBV7-9 and TRBJ2-1, with 7 bases identical to TRBD1. Germline CDR1 and CDR2: SEHNR and FQNEAQ (reference sequence). V was clipped by 2 bases and J by 5 bases; unmatched bases: 15. This CDR3 is built from 18 residues. CDR3 sequence (DNA): TGTGCCAGCAGCTTATTATCTGCGGACAGGCAGACAGACAATGAGCAGTTCTTC. Translation gives CASSLLSADRQTDNEQFF. Drawing the rest from reference TRBV7-9 and TRBJ2-1, the complete variable domain is DTGVSQNPRHKITKRGQNVTFRCDPISEHNRLYWYRQTLGQGPEFLTYFQNEAQLEKSRLLSDRFSAERPKGSFSTLEIQRTEQGDSAMYLCASSLLSADRQTDNEQFFGPGTRLTVL.

This sequence joins TRBV9 and TRBJ2-3; 7 bases match TRBD1. The CDR3 runs 17 residues. The ends lost 4 bases at V and 5 bases at J; junction bases unmatched: 16. The germline CDR1 and CDR2 sequences are SGDLS and YYNGEE. CDR3 protein: CASSSSREGQAQDTQYF. The CDR3, as DNA: TGTGCCAGCAGCTCCAGTAGGGAAGGACAGGCTCAAGATACGCAGTATTTT.

The V and J genes are TRBV9 and TRBJ2-1; TRBD1 matches 7 bases. Germline CDR1 and CDR2: SGDLS and YYNGEE. Trimming removed 4 bases from V and 0 bases from J; junction bases left unmatched: 7. The CDR3 is 16 residues long. This chain's CDR3 is CASSTRQGTSYNEQFF. CDR3 DNA: TGTGCCAGCAGCACCCGACAGGGAACCTCCTACAATGAGCAGTTCTTC.

The chain joins TRBV6-1 to TRBJ1-1, with D possibly TRBD1 on 5 matching bases. The CDR3 runs to 16 residues. V was clipped by 4 bases and J by 3 bases, with 18 bases between them. CDR1 is MNHNS, CDR2 SASEGT, per germline. The CDR3 coding sequence is TGTGCCAGCAGTGTTCGGAGGAGGGGAGGGGACACTGAAGCTTTCTTT. This sequence encodes CASSVRRRGGDTEAFF.

The V gene is TRBV5-8, the J gene TRBJ1-6, with unresolved D. V gave up 1 base and J gave up 9 bases, with 14 bases separating them. The CDR3 has 15 residues. Looked up from germline, CDR1 is SGHTS and CDR2 is YDEGEE. Here the CDR3 reads CASSLSGSLGSPLHF. Written as DNA, the CDR3 is TGTGCCAGCAGCTTGTCGGGGTCCCTTGGTTCACCCCTCCACTTT.

CDR3 DNA sequence: TGTGCCAGCGGACAGGGAGCTTACAATGAGCAGTTCTTC. Translated, it gives CASGQGAYNEQFF. V usage is TRBV19 and J usage is TRBJ2-1, with 8 bases matching TRBD1. CDR1 is LNHDA and CDR2 is SQIVND in the germline V gene (reference sequence). V gave up 9 bases and J gave up 4 bases; unmatched junction bases: 5. The CDR3 runs 13 residues.

As concerns this clone: Mismatch with germline at one junction end may stem from a read error. V gene TRBV25-1 combines with J gene TRBJ2-1; possible D gene TRBD2, 6 bases. The CDR3 sequence is 14 residues long. CDR1 MGHDK and CDR2 SYGVNS come from the germline V gene. For the CDR3, the DNA is TGTGCCAGCAGTCCTGAACTAGCCTACCATGAGCAGTTCTTC. It specifies CASSPELAYHEQFF.

This chain connects TRBV3-1 (or the pseudogene TRBV3-2) to TRBJ2-1, with 14 bases that match TRBD2. V lost 2 bases to trimming and J lost 6 bases; unmatched junction nucleotides: 6. This CDR3 is built from 17 residues. Germline V gene data show CDR1 as LGHDT and CDR2 as YNNKEL (reference sequence). The CDR3 DNA sequence: TGTGCCAGCAGCCAACGACTAGCGGGAGGGCCTAGCAATGAGCAGTTCTTC. Residues: CASSQRLAGGPSNEQFF.

This chain uses TRBV19 with TRBJ1-6; D is possibly TRBD1 (5 bases). Germline CDR1 reads LNHDA; CDR2 reads SQIVND (reference sequence). The CDR3 spans 15 residues. V shed 6 bases and J shed 0 bases, with 9 bases lying between them. CDR3 sequence: CASRDSPSYNSPLHF. As DNA, the CDR3 is TGTGCCAGTAGAGACAGTCCCTCCTATAATTCACCCCTCCACTTT.

The rearrangement links TRBV2 to TRBJ1-1; D not certain. The CDR3 runs to 13 residues. Germline loops: CDR1 SNHLY, CDR2 FYNNEI. The ends were cut back, 4 bases at V and 0 bases at J, with 6 bases in the middle. CDR3 amino acids: CASSVVMNTEAFF. CDR3 in DNA: TGTGCCAGCAGTGTTGTTATGAACACTGAAGCTTTCTTT.